Reported below is one T cell receptor (beta chain). The read comes to an end 3 residues before the CDR3 does, leaving the germline J gene to fill in the end. TCRdb's table, derived via immunoSEQ multiplex PCR, lists solely in-frame clones and lacks some. The specimen's table records about 16,000 clones. Prevalent HPV16 infections were excluded; only incident single HPV16 infections included. This sample was included in a study of T cells in women clearing cervical HPV infection. Study information: Controls were women whose single incident HPV16 infection cleared within 12 months without precancer or cancer. Case blood was drawn when the lesion was first found; control blood after infection became undetectable.

Unmatched junction bases numbered 5, after V lost 4 bases and J lost 7 bases. Germline V gives CDR1 SGHRS, CDR2 YFSETQ. The CDR3 is 14 residues long. The receptor comes from a woman between 18 and 75 years old with a cervical HPV16 infection that either progressed to CIN3+ or cleared (not recorded which). The chain joins TRBV5-1 to TRBJ1-6; 7 positions match TRBD1. The sequencing input was blood buffy coat. The CDR3 is CASSPTGINSPLHF. The part of the CDR3 DNA that was read is TGCGCCAGCAGCCCGACAGGGATCAATTCACCC.